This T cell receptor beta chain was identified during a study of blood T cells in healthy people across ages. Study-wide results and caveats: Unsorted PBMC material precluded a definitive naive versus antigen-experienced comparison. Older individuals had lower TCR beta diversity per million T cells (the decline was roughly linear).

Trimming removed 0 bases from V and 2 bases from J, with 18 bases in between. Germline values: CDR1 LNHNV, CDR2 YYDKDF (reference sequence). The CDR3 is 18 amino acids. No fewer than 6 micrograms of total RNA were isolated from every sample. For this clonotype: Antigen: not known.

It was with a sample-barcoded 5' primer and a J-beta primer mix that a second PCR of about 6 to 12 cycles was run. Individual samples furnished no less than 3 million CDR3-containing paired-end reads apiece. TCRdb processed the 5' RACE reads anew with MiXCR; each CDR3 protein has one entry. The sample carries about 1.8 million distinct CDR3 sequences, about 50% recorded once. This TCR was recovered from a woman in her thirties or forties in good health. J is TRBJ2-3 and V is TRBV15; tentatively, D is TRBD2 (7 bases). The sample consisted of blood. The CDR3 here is CATSRDLLAGANTDTQYF. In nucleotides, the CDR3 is TGTGCCACCAGCAGAGATCTCTTGGCGGGGGCTAACACAGATACGCAGTATTTT.